This TCR beta chain emerged from a study of monozygotic twins with inflammatory bowel disease. Looked up from germline, CDR1 is SEHNR and CDR2 is FQNEAQ (reference sequence). This CDR3 has 15 residues. TCRdb reprocessed the 5' RACE reads and reports one entry per CDR3 protein, with no DNA. This table holds 80,000 or so distinct CDR3 sequences. Input material: blood. The TCR sequence derives from a human donor with ulcerative colitis or Crohn's disease, or a healthy co-twin of an affected twin (not recorded which). V usage is TRBV7-9 and J usage is TRBJ2-3; the D call of TRBD2 rests on TCRdb alone, since no DNA is present to check it. CDR3 protein: CASSLGLAGEYTQYF.